The clone carrying this T cell receptor (beta chain) was recorded once. This CDR3 comprises 15 residues. The germline V gene has CDR1 SGHRS and CDR2 YFSETQ. The sample comes from a study of cytomegalovirus exposure and HLA in healthy donors. Whole-study context: Within the Caucasian-associated ancestry cluster were roughly 79% of the approximately 400 genotyped donors.

Donors were nominally healthy when sampled, though unrecorded immune exposures were likely. The PCR was carried out with 60 Vbeta primers and 13 Jbeta primers. Sequencing used immunoSEQ multiplex PCR; TCRdb keeps in-frame clones, though not all of them. The sample has 90,000 to 120,000 clones, roughly 83% seen once. The clonotype originates from a female donor in good health and CMV-seropositive. This chain links TRBV5-1 with TRBJ2-5; 7 bases are a match to TRBD2. The J call may be mistaken, given a closer DNA end match to TRBJ2-7. Material for sequencing was PBMCs. CDR3 DNA: TGCGCCAGCAGCTTGGTACCCGGGGGGTCCTACGAGCAGTACTTC. It yields the protein CASSLVPGGSYEQYF.